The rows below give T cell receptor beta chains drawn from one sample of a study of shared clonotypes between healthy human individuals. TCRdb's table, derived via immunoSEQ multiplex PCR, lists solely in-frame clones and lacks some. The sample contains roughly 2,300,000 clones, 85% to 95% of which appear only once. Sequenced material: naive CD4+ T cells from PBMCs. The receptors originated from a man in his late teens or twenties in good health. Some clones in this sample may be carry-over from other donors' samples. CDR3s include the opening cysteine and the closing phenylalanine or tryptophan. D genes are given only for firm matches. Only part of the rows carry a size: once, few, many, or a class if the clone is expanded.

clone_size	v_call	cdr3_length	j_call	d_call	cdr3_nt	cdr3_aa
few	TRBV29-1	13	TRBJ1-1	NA	TGCAGCGTTTCCCTCAGAGTGAACACTGAAGCTTTCTTT	CSVSLRVNTEAFF
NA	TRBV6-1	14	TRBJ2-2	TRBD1	TGTGCCAGCAGTTCCGACAGGGCATACGGGGAGCTGTTTTTT	CASSSDRAYGELFF
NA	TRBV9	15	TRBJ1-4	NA	TGTGCCAGCAGCGTTAGGGGCTTCGCTAATGAAAAACTGTTTTTT	CASSVRGFANEKLFF
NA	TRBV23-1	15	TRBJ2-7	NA	TGCGCCAGCAGTTCCGAGAAAGAACGGGCCTACGAGCAGTACTTC	CASSSEKERAYEQYF
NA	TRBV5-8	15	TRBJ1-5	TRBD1	TGTGCCAGCAGCTTGGACAGGGGAGGTCATCAGCCCCAGCATTTT	CASSLDRGGHQPQHF
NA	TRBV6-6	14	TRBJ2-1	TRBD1	TGTGCCAGCAGACCGGGACAGGGTGGCAATGAGCAGTTCTTC	CASRPGQGGNEQFF
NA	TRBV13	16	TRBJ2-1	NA	TGTGCCAGCAGCTTAGGAAGCTACTGGTCCTACAATGAGCAGTTCTTC	CASSLGSYWSYNEQFF
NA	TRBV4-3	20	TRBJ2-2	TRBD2	TGCGCCAGCAGCCGCCGAGGGACTAGCGGGTTGGGACCTAACACCGGGGAGCTGTTTTTT	CASSRRGTSGLGPNTGELFF
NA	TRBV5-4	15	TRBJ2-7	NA	TGTGCCAGCAGCTTAGGAACTATTAATACCTACGAGCAGTACTTC	CASSLGTINTYEQYF
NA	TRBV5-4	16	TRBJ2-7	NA	TGTGCCAGCAGCTTGACCCCAATCCCAGGCGACTACGAGCAGTACTTC	CASSLTPIPGDYEQYF
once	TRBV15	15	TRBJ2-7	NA	TGTGCCACCAGCAGAAGGAGAGATTCCTCCTACGAGCAGTACTTC	CATSRRRDSSYEQYF
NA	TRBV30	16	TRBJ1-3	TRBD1	TGTGCCTCCCGGAGGGGGACAGCGAGCTCTGGAAACACCATATATTTT	CASRRGTASSGNTIYF
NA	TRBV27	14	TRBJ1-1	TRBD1	TGTGCCAGCAGTTTACGTCCCATAACAGGGGTCGCTTTCTTT	CASSLRPITGVAFF
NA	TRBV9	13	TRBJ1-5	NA	TGTGCCAGCAGCGCCGAACCTTGGCAGCCCCAGCATTTT	CASSAEPWQPQHF
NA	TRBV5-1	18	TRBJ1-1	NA	TGCGCCAGCAGCTTGGTAATCCCTTTTGAGGGGGAGAACACTGAAGCTTTCTTT	CASSLVIPFEGENTEAFF
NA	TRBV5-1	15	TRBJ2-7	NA	TGCGCCAGCACTCAAATCGCCGCAGGGGCCTACGAGCAGTACTTC	CASTQIAAGAYEQYF
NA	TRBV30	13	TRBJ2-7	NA	TGTGCCTGGAGTGTTGCGGGTCTCTACGAGCAGTACTTC	CAWSVAGLYEQYF
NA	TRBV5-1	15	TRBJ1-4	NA	TGCGCCAGCAGCGGGGGTGACATAACTAATGAAAAACTGTTTTTT	CASSGGDITNEKLFF
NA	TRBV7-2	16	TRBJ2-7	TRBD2	TGTGCCAGCAGCTTAGCGGGCACTAGCGGCTCCTACGAGCAGTACTTC	CASSLAGTSGSYEQYF
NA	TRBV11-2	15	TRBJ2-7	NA	TGTGCCAGCAGCCCACGGACGGTTAGCTCCTACGAGCAGTACTTC	CASSPRTVSSYEQYF
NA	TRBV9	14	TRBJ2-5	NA	TGTGCCAGCAGCGTAGCTCCCAACCAAGAGACCCAGTACTTC	CASSVAPNQETQYF
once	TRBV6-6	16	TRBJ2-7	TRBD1	TGTGCCAGCAGTCCCCCCGTCGGGACAGGCCGAACCAAGCAGTACTTC	CASSPPVGTGRTKQYF
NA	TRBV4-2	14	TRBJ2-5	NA	TGTGCCAGCAGCCAAGATTTGGGGTCGGAGACCCAGTACTTC	CASSQDLGSETQYF
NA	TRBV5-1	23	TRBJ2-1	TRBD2	TGCGCCAGCAGCTGGAGGCAGGGGAGAGGGATAGCGGGAGGCGTACAATCCTACAATGAGCAGTTCTTC	CASSWRQGRGIAGGVQSYNEQFF
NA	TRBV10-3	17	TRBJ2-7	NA	TGTGCCATCAGTGAGTCGGCCCGGGCCCCAAGCTCCTACGAGCAGTACTTC	CAISESARAPSSYEQYF
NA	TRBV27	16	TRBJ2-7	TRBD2	TGTGCCAGCAGTTTATCGATCCGGGAGGACGACTACGAGCAGTACTTC	CASSLSIREDDYEQYF
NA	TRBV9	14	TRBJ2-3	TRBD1	TGTGCCAGCAGCGCCGGGACAGTAATTGATACGCAGTATTTT	CASSAGTVIDTQYF
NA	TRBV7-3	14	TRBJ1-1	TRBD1	TGTGCCAGCAGCCCCTGGACAGGGAACACTGAAGCTTTCTTT	CASSPWTGNTEAFF
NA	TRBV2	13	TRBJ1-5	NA	TGTGCCAGCAGTGACAAACTGGGGGCGCCCCAGCATTTT	CASSDKLGAPQHF
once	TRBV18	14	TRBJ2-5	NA	TGTGCCAGCTCACCACGCGGCACCCTGGAGACCCAGTACTTC	CASSPRGTLETQYF
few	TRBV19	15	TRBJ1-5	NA	TGTGCCAGTAGTTCCGTCCAGGTGATGAATCAGCCCCAGCATTTT	CASSSVQVMNQPQHF
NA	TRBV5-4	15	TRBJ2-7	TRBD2	TGTGCCAGCAGGCTGGCCGGACTAGCGATCCACGAGCAGTACTTC	CASRLAGLAIHEQYF
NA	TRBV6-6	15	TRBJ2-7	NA	TGTGCCAGCAGTTACCACCGGCAGTCTGTTTACGAGCAGTACTTC	CASSYHRQSVYEQYF
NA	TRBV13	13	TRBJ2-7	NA	TGTGCCAGCAGCCCTAGACCGGGGGACGAGCAGTACTTC	CASSPRPGDEQYF
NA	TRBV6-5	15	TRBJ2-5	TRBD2	TGTGCCAGCAGTTATCTACTAGCGGCCCAAGAGACCCAGTACTTC	CASSYLLAAQETQYF
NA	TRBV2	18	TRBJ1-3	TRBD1	TGTGCCAGCAGTCAAATCAGGACAGGGGTGAACTCTGGAAACACCATATATTTT	CASSQIRTGVNSGNTIYF
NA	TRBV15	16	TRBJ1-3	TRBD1	TGTGCCACCAGCAGAGTCGGACAGGGGGCTGGAAACACCATATATTTT	CATSRVGQGAGNTIYF
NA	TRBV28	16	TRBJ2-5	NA	TGTGCCAGCAGCCCCCTTACCGAGGGGGGTAGGAAGACCCAGTACTTC	CASSPLTEGGRKTQYF
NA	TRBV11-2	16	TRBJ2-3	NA	TGTGCCAGCAGCTTTAGTCCGAGCGGTGAGATGGATACGCAGTATTTT	CASSFSPSGEMDTQYF
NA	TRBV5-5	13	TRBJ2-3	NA	TGTGCCAGCAGCACCACAGGCACAGATACGCAGTATTTT	CASSTTGTDTQYF
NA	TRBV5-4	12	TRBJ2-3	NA	TGTGCCAGCAGTACCAGCACAGATACGCAGTATTTT	CASSTSTDTQYF
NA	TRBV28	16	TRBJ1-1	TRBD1	TGTGCCAGCAGTTTATTATCAGGGACAGGGGACACTGAAGCTTTCTTT	CASSLLSGTGDTEAFF
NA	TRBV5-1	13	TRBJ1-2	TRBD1	TGCGCCAGCGGCCCCACAGGGGGCAATGGCTACACCTTC	CASGPTGGNGYTF
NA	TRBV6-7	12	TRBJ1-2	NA	TGTGCCAGCAGTTACATCGGGAATGGCTACACCTTC	CASSYIGNGYTF
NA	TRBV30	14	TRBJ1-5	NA	TGTGCCTGGAGTGGGGAGGGGGGCGGCCAGCCCCAGCATTTT	CAWSGEGGGQPQHF
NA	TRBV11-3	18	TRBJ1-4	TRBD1	TGTGCCAGCAGCCAAGACGGGACAGCTAACCCAACTAATGAAAAACTGTTTTTT	CASSQDGTANPTNEKLFF
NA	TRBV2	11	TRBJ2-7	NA	TGTGCCAGCAGTTCAGAGGATAGAAGGGACTTC	CASSSEDRRDF
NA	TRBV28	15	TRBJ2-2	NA	TGTGCCAGCAAGGGTGCGGGGGCGGGCACCGGGGAGCTGTTTTTT	CASKGAGAGTGELFF
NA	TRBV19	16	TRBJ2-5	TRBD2	TGTGCCAGTAGTATCAGACTAGCGGGAGGTCAAGAGACCCAGTACTTC	CASSIRLAGGQETQYF
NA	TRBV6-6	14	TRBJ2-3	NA	TGTGCCAGCATTGGGGGGCCTAGCACAGATACGCAGTATTTT	CASIGGPSTDTQYF
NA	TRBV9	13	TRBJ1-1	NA	TGTGCCAGCAGCGTATCCCCAGGGACTGAAGCTTTCTTT	CASSVSPGTEAFF
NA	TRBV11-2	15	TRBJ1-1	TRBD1	TGTGCCAGCAGCTCGCTTGGACAGGGGGGCACTGAAGCTTTCTTT	CASSSLGQGGTEAFF
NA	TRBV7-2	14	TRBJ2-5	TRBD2	TGTGCCAGCAGCTTAATAGCGGGAGAGGAGACCCAGTACTTC	CASSLIAGEETQYF